This is a list of T cell receptor beta chains from one sample in a study of early T cells in non-severe SARS-CoV-2 infection. Each CDR3 protein is one row after TCRdb ran MiXCR on the 5' RACE reads. The sample holds nearly 95,000 distinct CDR3 sequences, approximately 17% seen once. Sequencing was performed on whole blood, taken at baseline. The receptors were sampled from an adult who was a healthcare worker with PCR-confirmed SARS-CoV-2 infection or an uninfected control (not recorded which). Each CDR3 is given with its conserved first and last residue. D genes are given only for firm matches. The listing skips clone size in some rows; elsewhere it reads once, few, many or a size class.

>TRBV7-2|TRBD2|TRBJ2-2|-
TGTGCCAGCAGCGCCAGCGGGAGGGTCGGCGGGGAGCTGTTTTTT
CASSASGRVGGELFF
>TRBV2|-|TRBJ2-3|-
TGTGCCAGCGGGGGGAGGTGGGAAAATCTGGATACGCAGTATTTT
CASGGRWENLDTQYF
>TRBV6-5|TRBD1|TRBJ2-3|-
TGTGCCAGCAGCCCCCAGGGAGGACAGGGGAGGACAGATACGCAGTATTTT
CASSPQGGQGRTDTQYF
>TRBV7-2|-|TRBJ1-6|many
TGTGCCAGCAGCTACCCAGGGGCCTCACCCCTCCATTTT
CASSYPGASPLHF
>TRBV20-1|TRBD1|TRBJ2-1|-
TGCAGTGCTACGGGACAGGACAATGAGCAGTTCTTC
CSATGQDNEQFF
>TRBV13|-|TRBJ1-5|-
TGTGCCAGCAGCTTGCAGAATCAGCCCCAGCATTTT
CASSLQNQPQHF
>TRBV2|-|TRBJ1-1|-
TGTGCCAGCAGTCAGGAGCTGGGCACTGAAGCTTTCTTT
CASSQELGTEAFF
>TRBV19|-|TRBJ1-5|few
TGTGCCAGTAGTGCTACAGGGTCGGATCAGCCCCAGCATTTT
CASSATGSDQPQHF
>TRBV4-1|-|TRBJ1-3|-
TGCGCCAGCAGCCCTAAAGAGGGACTGTTTGGAAACACCATATATTTT
CASSPKEGLFGNTIYF
>TRBV6-2/TRBV6-3|TRBD2|TRBJ2-2|few
TGTGCCAGCAGTTACCCCCGAGCGGGAGGGAACACCGGGGAGCTGTTTTTT
CASSYPRAGGNTGELFF
>TRBV7-9|TRBD2|TRBJ2-1|-
TGTGCCAGCAGCTTACTAGCGGGAGGCAGGAATGAGCAGTTCTTC
CASSLLAGGRNEQFF
>TRBV20-1|-|TRBJ2-3|-
TGCAGTGCTAGAGACATGACAAGTCAGGTGACGGATACGCAGTATTTT
CSARDMTSQVTDTQYF
>TRBV20-1|-|TRBJ2-7|-
TGCAGTGCTCCTAGGACAGTTCGGACCTACGAGCAGTACTTC
CSAPRTVRTYEQYF
>TRBV5-1|-|TRBJ2-1|few
TGCGCCAGCAGCTACGGAGACCAGGGACGGTCACGCAATGAGCAGTTCTTC
CASSYGDQGRSRNEQFF
>TRBV5-1|-|TRBJ2-5|many
TGCGCCAGCAGCTTGGGGCGAGGGGAGACCCAGTACTTC
CASSLGRGETQYF
>TRBV11-2|-|TRBJ2-7|-
TGTGCCAGCAGCTTCACCTACGAGCAGTACTTC
CASSFTYEQYF
>TRBV7-9|TRBD1|TRBJ2-1|many
TGTGCCAGCAGCCAGGACAGGGGCTGGAATGAGCAGTTCTTC
CASSQDRGWNEQFF
>TRBV5-6|-|TRBJ2-7|few
TGTGCCAGCAGCCCCGTTGGGGCAGGGGAGAGGGAGCAGTACTTC
CASSPVGAGEREQYF
>TRBV9|TRBD1|TRBJ2-6|-
TGTGCCAGCAGCGACAGGGGCTCTGGGGCCAACGTCCTGACTTTC
CASSDRGSGANVLTF
>TRBV19|TRBD1|TRBJ1-2|many
TGTGCCAGTAGTATCCCGGGACAGGGTTACGGCTACACCTTC
CASSIPGQGYGYTF
>TRBV7-6|-|TRBJ2-1|-
TGTGCCAGCAGCTTAGGCCCCGGACCAACCGCCAATGAGCAGTTCTTC
CASSLGPGPTANEQFF
>TRBV24-1|-|TRBJ2-3|few
TGTGCCACCAGTTCGGGAGTCGGCACAGATACGCAGTATTTT
CATSSGVGTDTQYF
>TRBV12-3/TRBV12-4|-|TRBJ2-2|few
TGTGCCCTCCAGGACACCAACACCGGGGAGCTGTTTTTT
CALQDTNTGELFF
>TRBV29-1|-|TRBJ2-5|few
TGCAGCGTTGGATTACAGGGAAGCGAGACCCAGTACTTC
CSVGLQGSETQYF
>TRBV4-3|-|TRBJ2-7|-
TGCGCCAGCAGCCAAGATTTCCTAGCTAACGAGCAGTACTTC
CASSQDFLANEQYF
>TRBV7-9|-|TRBJ2-2|few
TGTGCCAGCAGCTTCGCCGGGGAGCTGTTTTTT
CASSFAGELFF
>TRBV6-6|-|TRBJ1-5|-
TGTGCCAGCAGCACCGATGGACAGAGCGGGCAGCCCCAGCATTTT
CASSTDGQSGQPQHF
>TRBV18|-|TRBJ2-6|few
TGTGCCAGCTCACCCCCCTATTCTGGGGCCAACGTCCTGACTTTC
CASSPPYSGANVLTF
>TRBV11-2|-|TRBJ2-7|-
TGTGCCAGCAGCTGGGCGCCGGACTTCCCCCTCTACGAGCAGTACTTC
CASSWAPDFPLYEQYF
>TRBV19|TRBD1|TRBJ1-5|-
TGTGCCAGTAGTACCGATCGAAAACAGGGGATCAATCAGCCCCAGCATTTT
CASSTDRKQGINQPQHF
>TRBV27|-|TRBJ2-1|many
TGTGCCAGCAGTTTATCGTTTTGGGGCAATGAGCAGTTCTTC
CASSLSFWGNEQFF
>TRBV25-1|TRBD1|TRBJ1-1|many
TGTGCCAGCAGAGAGGGGGCGACTGAAGCTTTCTTT
CASREGATEAFF
>TRBV4-1|-|TRBJ1-6|few
TGCGCCAGCAGCCAAGACGCATCCGGGGTCTATAATTCACCCCTCCACTTT
CASSQDASGVYNSPLHF
>TRBV29-1|TRBD2|TRBJ2-1|few
TGCAGTACGGGGGGGAGTCGTGAGCAGTTCTTC
CSTGGSREQFF
>TRBV5-5|-|TRBJ2-5|-
TGTGCCAGCAGGTACAGAGCGGGTCTAGAGACCCAGTACTTC
CASRYRAGLETQYF
>TRBV5-4|-|TRBJ2-1|many
TGTGCCAGCAGCTTGGCCGGCGGCAATGAGCAGTTCTTC
CASSLAGGNEQFF
>TRBV6-2/TRBV6-3|TRBD2|TRBJ2-1|-
TGTGCTAGCCGCCTAGCGGGAGTTTACAATGAGCAGTTCTTC
CASRLAGVYNEQFF
>TRBV3-1|-|TRBJ2-3|few
TGTGCCAGCAGCCAAGCCACAGATACGCAGTATTTT
CASSQATDTQYF
>TRBV4-1|-|TRBJ1-6|many
TGCGCCAGCAGCCAAGATCGTCAGCCCAATTCACCCCTCCACTTT
CASSQDRQPNSPLHF
>TRBV6-5|-|TRBJ2-4|few
TGTGCCAGCAGTTACTCGGAAGAAAACATTCAGTACTTC
CASSYSEENIQYF
>TRBV29-1|-|TRBJ2-7|few
TGCAGCGTTGTCCGGGACGACTACGAGCAGTACTTC
CSVVRDDYEQYF
>TRBV4-3|TRBD2|TRBJ2-3|few
TGCGCCAGCAGCCAAGATAGCGGGAGTCTGTCAGATACGCAGTATTTT
CASSQDSGSLSDTQYF
>TRBV20-1|-|TRBJ2-5|few
TGCAGTCCTGAGGACTGGACAGAGACCCAGTACTTC
CSPEDWTETQYF
>TRBV7-6|TRBD1|TRBJ1-6|few
TGTGCCAGCAAGCCACAGGGGGCTGGCTCACCCCTCCACTTT
CASKPQGAGSPLHF
>TRBV7-2|-|TRBJ2-7|many
TGTGCCAGCAGCCCTCACTACGAGCAGTACTTC
CASSPHYEQYF
>TRBV5-4|TRBD1|TRBJ1-4|few
TGTGCCAGCAGCTTGAAGCGAGGGGGCCAGGGTAATGAAAAACTGTTTTTT
CASSLKRGGQGNEKLFF
>TRBV6-1|-|TRBJ2-2|-
TGTGCCAGCAGTGAAGCGTGGGACACCGGGGAGCTGTTTTTT
CASSEAWDTGELFF
>TRBV20-1|-|TRBJ1-1|-
TGCAGTGCCCTTAGGGAGACGAACACTGAAGCTTTCTTT
CSALRETNTEAFF
>TRBV28|-|TRBJ1-4|-
TGTGCCATTGCGCTACAGGGTAGAAAACTGTTTTTT
CAIALQGRKLFF
>TRBV27|TRBD2|TRBJ2-6|few
TGTGCCAGCAGTTTACGTTGGGGACTAGCGGGGTTCTCTGGGGCCAACGTCCTGACTTTC
CASSLRWGLAGFSGANVLTF
>TRBV7-9|-|TRBJ2-7|many
TGTGCCAGCAGCTTAGCGCGGAGCGAGCAGTACTTC
CASSLARSEQYF
>TRBV5-4|TRBD2|TRBJ2-7|few
TGTGCCAGCAGCGGCAAAACCGGGACTAGCGCCTACACGAACCCCTACGAGCAGTACTTC
CASSGKTGTSAYTNPYEQYF
>TRBV20-1|TRBD2|TRBJ2-3|-
TGCAGTGCTAGTCGGGGGGGTCTAGCGATTAGCACAGATACGCAGTATTTT
CSASRGGLAISTDTQYF
>TRBV13|-|TRBJ2-2|-
TGTGCCAGCAGCCCCGAGTTGAGAATGACCGGGGAGCTGTTTTTT
CASSPELRMTGELFF
>TRBV30|-|TRBJ2-1|few
TGTGCCTGGGGACTGTACAATGAGCAGTTCTTC
CAWGLYNEQFF
>TRBV12-3/TRBV12-4|TRBD2|TRBJ2-1|few
TGTGCCAGCAGTCAAGGACTAGCGGGAGAGTATGAGCAGTTCTTC
CASSQGLAGEYEQFF
>TRBV20-1|-|TRBJ1-6|-
TGCAGTGCTGAGTGGTCGGGAATTTATAATTCACCCCTCCACTTT
CSAEWSGIYNSPLHF